These 25 T cell receptor beta chains originate from one sample sequenced in a study of Ad26.COV2.S vaccination and SARS-CoV-2 variants. The treatment is: some 20 received Ad26.COV2.S at low or high dose, single or two shots; several received placebo; per-sample allocation not given. Specimens were obtained on day 63 following the first vaccine or placebo injection. Method: immunoSEQ multiplex PCR; TCRdb's copy keeps in-frame clones and lacks some. The sample yields about half a million clones, roughly nine tenths seen once. Sequences were derived from peripheral blood, sampled in a trial of Ad26.COV2.S vaccine versus placebo. All receptors come from a person aged 18-65 years who received the Ad26.COV2.S COVID-19 vaccine or a placebo.

The chain combines TRBV5-1 with TRBJ1-2; a weak D match, TRBD1 (6 bases). This CDR3 region has 14 residues. The ends were cut back, 4 bases at V and 0 bases at J, with 10 bases in the middle. Germline assignment: CDR1 SGHRS and CDR2 YFSETQ. The CDR3 is CASSGGLANYGYTF. The CDR3 coding sequence is TGCGCCAGCAGCGGGGGGCTAGCTAACTATGGCTACACCTTC.

The chain combines TRBV2 with TRBJ2-1, with 7 bases aligning to TRBD1. This CDR3 has 14 amino acids. From germline, CDR1 is SNHLY and CDR2 FYNNEI. V shed 4 bases, J shed 9 bases, and the junction held 9 bases outside the gene matches. This CDR3 reads CASSAIDRAGEQFF. The CDR3 nucleotides read TGTGCCAGCAGTGCCATAGACAGGGCGGGTGAGCAGTTCTTC.

This chain uses TRBV19 with TRBJ2-3; 10 nucleotides line up with TRBD2. Per germline, CDR1 LNHDA and CDR2 SQIVND (reference sequence). The junction had 11 bases not matched to a gene; V was cut back by 5 bases and J by 3 bases. The CDR3 runs 17 residues. CDR3: CASSSHLAGEATDTQYF. The DNA for the CDR3 is TGTGCCAGTAGTTCCCACCTAGCGGGGGAGGCGACAGATACGCAGTATTTT.

This chain connects TRBV18 to TRBJ2-3, with no clear D. The length of the CDR3 is 13 residues. The germline CDR1 and CDR2 sequences are KGHSH and LQKENI. V dropped 4 bases and J dropped 2 bases, with 7 bases sitting between them. Here the CDR3 DNA reads TGTGCCAGCTCACGGGCAGCCACAGATACGCAGTATTTT. Translated, it gives CASSRAATDTQYF.

The CDR3 DNA follows: TGTGCCAGCAGCCAAGATAAGAGGGGGCTTATCTCCTACGAGCAGTACTTC. Encoded protein: CASSQDKRGLISYEQYF. This chain joins TRBV3-1 (or the pseudogene TRBV3-2) and TRBJ2-7, with 7 bases aligning to TRBD1. From germline, CDR1 is LGHDT and CDR2 YNNKEL (reference sequence). CDR3 length: 17 residues. The junction had 8 bases not matched to a gene; V was cut back by 0 bases and J by 0 bases.

This chain uses TRBV4-1 with TRBJ2-3, with 7 nucleotides matching TRBD2. Per germline, CDR1 MGHRA and CDR2 YSYEKL. This CDR3 comprises 15 residues. Unmatched junction bases numbered 5, after V lost 1 base and J lost 4 bases. The CDR3 is CASSQAQGGADTQYF. The CDR3 nucleotides are TGCGCCAGCAGCCAAGCTCAGGGAGGGGCAGATACGCAGTATTTT.

In the case of this clone: Different DNA sequences within this sample yield the same CDR3. This chain joins TRBV20-1 and TRBJ2-7; perhaps TRBD1 as D (5 bases). V dropped 5 bases and J dropped 3 bases, with 8 bases sitting between them. The CDR3 spans 11 residues. Germline V gene data show CDR1 as DFQATT and CDR2 as SNEGSKA (reference sequence). CDR3 residues: CSAGDSYEQYF. In DNA form, the CDR3 reads TGCAGTGCTGGCGACAGCTACGAGCAGTACTTC.

This clone showed up just once. V is TRBV18 and J is TRBJ2-2; D is unclear. Deletions cut 0 bases from V and 3 bases from J, with 8 bases between. Germline values: CDR1 KGHSH, CDR2 LQKENI. This CDR3 spans 15 amino acids. CDR3 protein: CASSPPGRDTGELFF. Here the CDR3 DNA reads TGTGCCAGCTCACCACCCGGACGCGACACCGGGGAGCTGTTTTTT. Full variable domain (rest looked up from reference TRBV18 and TRBJ2-2): NAGVMQNPRHLVRRRGQEARLRCSPMKGHSHVYWYRQLPEEGLKFMVYLQKENIIDESGMPKERFSAEFPKEGPSILRIQQVVRGDSAAYFCASSPPGRDTGELFFGEGSRLTVL.

This chain connects TRBV27 to TRBJ1-1, with TRBD1 matching over 8 bases. The V and J ends lost 6 bases and 1 base, in that order; junction bases with no gene match: 4. Germline V lookup: CDR1 MNHEY, CDR2 SMNVEV (reference sequence). The CDR3 spans 14 residues. CDR3 sequence reads: CASRKQGENTEAFF. CDR3 DNA sequence: TGTGCCAGCAGAAAACAGGGGGAGAACACTGAAGCTTTCTTT.

The V gene is TRBV30, the J gene TRBJ2-7; 10 bases match TRBD2. CDR3 length: 14 amino acids. Trimming cost V 3 bases and J 5 bases; bases outside gene matches: 7. The germline V gene encodes CDR1 GTSNPN and CDR2 SVGIG (reference sequence). CDR3 nucleotides: TGTGCCTGGAGGGAATCTAGCGGGAGAGACGAGCAGTACTTC. This gives the protein CAWRESSGRDEQYF.

This clone turned up a few times. The chain uses TRBV5-4 and TRBJ1-6; a possible D gene is TRBD1 (5 bases). Germline V CDR1 and CDR2: SGHNT, YYREEE (reference sequence). Trimming took 0 bases from V and 6 from J, leaving 10 bases between them. CDR3 size: 15 residues. The chain's CDR3 is CASSLVQGLNSPLHF. As DNA, the CDR3 is TGTGCCAGCAGCTTGGTGCAGGGACTTAATTCACCCCTCCACTTT. The whole variable domain, filled in from reference TRBV5-4 and TRBJ1-6, reads ETGVTQSPTHLIKTRGQQVTLRCSSQSGHNTVSWYQQALGQGPQFIFQYYREEENGRGNFPPRFSGLQFPNYSSELNVNALELDDSALYLCASSLVQGLNSPLHFGNGTRLTVT.

The V call is TRBV4-2, the J call TRBJ1-2; TRBD1 is a possible D gene (5 bases). Germline V gives CDR1 LGHNA, CDR2 YNFKEQ. V lost 0 bases and J lost 2, with 16 bases in between. The CDR3 is made up of 17 amino acids. In DNA form, the CDR3 reads TGTGCCAGCAGCCAAGAATTTGTTGAGGGACCGAACTATGGCTACACCTTC. This codes for CASSQEFVEGPNYGYTF.

This chain links TRBV24-1 with TRBJ2-5, with D tentatively TRBD1 or TRBD2 (5 bases each). Germline assignment: CDR1 KGHDR and CDR2 SFDVKD. Trimming took off 4 bases at V and 7 bases at J, with 15 bases between the two ends. The CDR3 is made up of 14 amino acids. CDR3 protein: CATSDTGASGTQYF. The CDR3 bases are TGTGCCACCAGTGACACCGGGGCCAGCGGGACCCAGTACTTC.

V gene TRBV29-1 combines with J gene TRBJ2-3; D remains unclear. The V and J ends lost 4 bases and 0 bases respectively, with 8 bases between them. CDR1 and CDR2 from the germline V gene are SQVTM and ANQGSEA. The CDR3 loop spans 13 amino acids. CDR3 nucleotides: TGCAGCGTTGGCAGCTCTAGCACAGATACGCAGTATTTT. Protein sequence: CSVGSSSTDTQYF.

CDR3 nucleotide sequence: TGTGCCAGCAGTGAGGAGGGGAGGAGATGGGGTAAAAAACTGTTTTTT. Encoded protein: CASSEEGRRWGKKLFF. V gene TRBV6-1 combines with J gene TRBJ1-4; tentatively, D is TRBD1 (5 bases). Germline loops: CDR1 MNHNS, CDR2 SASEGT. The CDR3 sequence is 16 residues long. Trimming shortened V by 3 bases and J by 9 bases, and 20 bases separated the two germline ends.

This chain connects TRBV7-8 to TRBJ2-7, with no clear D. Between the trimmed V and J ends, which lost 5 bases and 0 bases, there was a span of 14 bases. Germline-derived CDR1 and CDR2 are SGHVS and FQNEAQ. The CDR3 contains 15 residues. CDR3 protein: CASSKQSSLSYEQYF. The CDR3 DNA follows: TGTGCCAGCAGCAAACAAAGCTCCCTCTCCTACGAGCAGTACTTC. The full variable domain, its missing parts supplied by reference TRBV7-8 and TRBJ2-7, is GAGVSQSPRYKVAKRGQDVALRCDPISGHVSLFWYQQALGQGPEFLTYFQNEAQLDKSGLPSDRFFAERPEGSVSTLKIQRTQQEDSAVYLCASSKQSSLSYEQYFGPGTRLTVT.

The rearrangement uses TRBV7-9 and TRBJ1-1; D not resolved. CDR1 is SEHNR and CDR2 is FQNEAQ in the germline V gene (reference sequence). V gave up 11 bases and J gave up 0 bases, with 10 bases separating them. This CDR3 is 12 amino acids long. Here the CDR3 reads CADDEMNTEAFF. The CDR3 DNA is TGTGCCGACGACGAAATGAACACTGAAGCTTTCTTT.

This rearrangement joins TRBV4-3 to TRBJ2-7; 8 positions agree with TRBD2. The CDR3 is made up of 15 amino acids. V lost 1 base to trimming and J lost 3 bases; unmatched junction nucleotides: 5. Germline values: CDR1 LGHNA, CDR2 YSLEER. As DNA, the CDR3 is TGCGCCAGCAGCCAAGGGGTTAGCGGGGACTACGAGCAGTACTTC. Its protein is CASSQGVSGDYEQYF.

This clone was counted a few times. The V gene is TRBV29-1, the J gene TRBJ2-1, with a weak D call TRBD2 (6 bases). Between the trimmed V and J ends, which lost 4 bases and 8 bases, there was a span of 21 bases. CDR3 length: 15 residues. Germline V gene sequence: CDR1 SQVTM, CDR2 ANQGSEA. CDR3 loop: CSVAYLGTTRDEQFF. The CDR3 DNA is TGCAGCGTTGCATACCTCGGGACGACTAGGGATGAGCAGTTCTTC.

The V call is TRBV12-3 or TRBV12-4, the J call TRBJ1-2; D unclear. The CDR3 runs 13 residues. The V and J ends lost 6 bases and 2 bases respectively, with 10 bases between them. CDR3 protein: CASSGEFNYGYTF. Here the CDR3 DNA reads TGTGCCAGCAGCGGAGAATTCAACTATGGCTACACCTTC.

The chain is built from TRBV2 and TRBJ1-4, with 8 bases aligning to TRBD1. The CDR3 runs 15 residues. Trimming cost V 3 bases and J 7 bases; bases outside gene matches: 7. Germline assignment: CDR1 SNHLY and CDR2 FYNNEI. DNA of the CDR3: TGTGCCAGCAGTGACCTGGGACAGGAGCTTGAAAAACTGTTTTTT. It codes for CASSDLGQELEKLFF. The whole variable domain, remainder taken from reference TRBV2 and TRBJ1-4, is EPEVTQTPSHQVTQMGQEVILRCVPISNHLYFYWYRQILGQKVEFLVSFYNNEISEKSEIFDDQFSVERPDGSNFTLKIRSTKLEDSAMYFCASSDLGQELEKLFFGSGTQLSVL.

The chain combines TRBV7-9 with TRBJ2-7; 10 bases line up with TRBD1. The junction had 4 bases not matched to a gene; V was cut back by 2 bases and J by 3 bases. Germline-derived CDR1 and CDR2 are SEHNR and FQNEAQ (reference sequence). The CDR3 runs to 15 residues. DNA for the CDR3: TGTGCCAGCAGCTTATGGGACAGGGGCTACTACGAGCAGTACTTC. Translating it yields CASSLWDRGYYEQYF.

The J gene is TRBJ1-2, the V gene TRBV6-5; D possibly corresponds to TRBD1 (5 bases). The CDR3 covers 15 residues. Trimming shortened V by 10 bases and J by 0 bases, and 18 bases separated the two germline ends. Germline-derived CDR1 and CDR2 are MNHEY and SVGAGI. In nucleotides, the CDR3 is TGTGCCATCGAATCTAGGGGAGAAGCTAACTATGGCTACACCTTC. This gives the protein CAIESRGEANYGYTF.

The chain is built from TRBV6-6 and TRBJ2-5; unclear D gene. Trimming stripped 2 bases from V and 2 bases from J, with 9 bases between. Germline lookup yields CDR1 MNHNY and CDR2 SVGAGI (reference sequence). The CDR3 has 14 amino acids. CDR3 in amino acids: CASSYPQEQETQYF. CDR3 DNA: TGTGCCAGCAGTTACCCCCAGGAACAAGAGACCCAGTACTTC.

V usage is TRBV4-2 and J usage is TRBJ1-1, with 8 nucleotides matching TRBD1. Germline V CDR1 and CDR2: LGHNA, YNFKEQ. After removal of 1 base from V and 5 bases from J, the junction contained 9 bases not matched to a gene. This CDR3 is 16 amino acids long. The CDR3 nucleotides read TGTGCCAGCAGCCAAGTACGGCAGGGGGCGCGGACTGAAGCTTTCTTT. Residues: CASSQVRQGARTEAFF.